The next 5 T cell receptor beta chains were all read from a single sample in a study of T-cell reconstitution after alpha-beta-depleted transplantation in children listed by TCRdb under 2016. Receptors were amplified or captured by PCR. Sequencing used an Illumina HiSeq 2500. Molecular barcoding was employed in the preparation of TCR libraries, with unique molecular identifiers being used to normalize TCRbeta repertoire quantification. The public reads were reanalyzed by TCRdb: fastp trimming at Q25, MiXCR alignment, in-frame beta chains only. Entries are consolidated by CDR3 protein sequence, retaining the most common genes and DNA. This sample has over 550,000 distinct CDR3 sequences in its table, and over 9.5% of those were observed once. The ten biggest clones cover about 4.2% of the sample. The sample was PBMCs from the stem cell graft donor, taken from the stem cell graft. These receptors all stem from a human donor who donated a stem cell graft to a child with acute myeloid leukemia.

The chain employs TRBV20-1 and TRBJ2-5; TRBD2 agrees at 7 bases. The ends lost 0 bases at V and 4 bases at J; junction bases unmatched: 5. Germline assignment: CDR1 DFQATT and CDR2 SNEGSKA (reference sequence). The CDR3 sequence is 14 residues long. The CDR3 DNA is TGCAGTGCTAGAGATTTGACGGGGGGAGAGACCCAGTACTTC. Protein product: CSARDLTGGETQYF.

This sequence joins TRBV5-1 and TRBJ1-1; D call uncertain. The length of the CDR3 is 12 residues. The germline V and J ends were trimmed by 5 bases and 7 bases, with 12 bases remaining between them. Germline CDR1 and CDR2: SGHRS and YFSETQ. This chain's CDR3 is CASRSTDIEAFF. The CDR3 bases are TGCGCCAGCAGATCCACCGACATTGAAGCTTTCTTT.

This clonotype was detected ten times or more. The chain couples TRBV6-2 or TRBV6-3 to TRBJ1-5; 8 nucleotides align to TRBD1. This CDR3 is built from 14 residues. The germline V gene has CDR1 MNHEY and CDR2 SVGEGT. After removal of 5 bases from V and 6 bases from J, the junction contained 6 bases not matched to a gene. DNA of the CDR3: TGTGCCAGCAGTCAAGAGGACAGGGTTCAGCCCCAGCATTTT. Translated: CASSQEDRVQPQHF.

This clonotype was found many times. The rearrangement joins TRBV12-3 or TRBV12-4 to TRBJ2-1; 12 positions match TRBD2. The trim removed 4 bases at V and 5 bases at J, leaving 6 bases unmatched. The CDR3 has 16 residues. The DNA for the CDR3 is TGTGCCAGCAGTTCCCGACTAGCGGGAGCCCACAATGAGCAGTTCTTC. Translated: CASSSRLAGAHNEQFF.

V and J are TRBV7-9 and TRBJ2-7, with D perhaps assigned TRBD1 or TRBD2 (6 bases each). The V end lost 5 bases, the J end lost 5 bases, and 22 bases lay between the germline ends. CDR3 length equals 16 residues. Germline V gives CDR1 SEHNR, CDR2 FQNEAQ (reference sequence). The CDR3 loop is CASSPHMGGGRDEQYF. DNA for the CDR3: TGTGCCAGCAGCCCCCACATGGGGGGCGGCCGAGACGAGCAGTACTTC.